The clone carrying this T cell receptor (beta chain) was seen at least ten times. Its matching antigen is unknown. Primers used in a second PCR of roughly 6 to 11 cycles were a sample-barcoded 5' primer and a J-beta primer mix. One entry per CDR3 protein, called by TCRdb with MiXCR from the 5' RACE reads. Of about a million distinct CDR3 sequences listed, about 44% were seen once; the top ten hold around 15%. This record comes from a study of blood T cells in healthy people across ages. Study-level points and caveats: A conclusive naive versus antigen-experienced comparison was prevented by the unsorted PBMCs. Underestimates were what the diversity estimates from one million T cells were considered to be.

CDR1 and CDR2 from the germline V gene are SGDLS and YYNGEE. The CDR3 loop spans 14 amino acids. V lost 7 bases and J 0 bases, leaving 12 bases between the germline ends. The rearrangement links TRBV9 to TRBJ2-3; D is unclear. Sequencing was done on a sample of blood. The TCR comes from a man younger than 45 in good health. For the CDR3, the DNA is TGTGCCAGCTCGCCGGAGCCTAGCACAGATACGCAGTATTTT. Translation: CASSPEPSTDTQYF.